This T cell receptor beta chain derives from a study of Tregs in tolerant kidney transplant recipients. In the study overall: Mixed chimerism was transient after nonmyeloablative marrow transplants from related graft donors. Study conclusions and caveats: No direct test of biological reproducibility was done here. Few patients were studied, so findings need validation in larger groups. Donor-specific Treg expansion exceeded global Treg expansion in tolerant patients, suggesting antigen drive.

The method was immunoSEQ multiplex PCR; TCRdb's version includes in-frame clones alone and lacks a portion of them. Recorded here are roughly 1,700 clones; the top ten clones represent under 20%. Measured by frequency, this clone is medium-sized (0.01 to 0.1%). Antigen unknown. The read ends 3 residues early relative to the CDR3; the germline J gene fills the gap. After 6 days with irradiated graft donor PBMCs, CFSE-labeled recipient PBMCs were FACS-sorted. The germline gives CDR1 SNHLY, CDR2 FYNNEI. This CDR3 comprises 16 residues. Trimming cost V 6 bases and J 4 bases; bases outside gene matches: 14.

The gene calls are TRBV2 and TRBJ1-2, with 7 bases fitting TRBD1. The TCR sequence derives from a human patient who received a combined kidney and bone marrow transplant. The source was CD4+ T cells from blood cultured with allogeneic cells, collected before the transplant. CDR3 residues: CASSPETTGTGYGYTF. Partial CDR3 DNA: TGTGCCAGCAGCCCCGAAACGACAGGGACGGGCTATGGC.